This TCR beta chain appears in the sequencing data of a study of OX40 agonist ivuxolimab in advanced cancers. About the study: Of mixed ages from about 20 to 85 and averaging approximately 60 years, the group was around 78% male.

Points from the study as a whole: The CD4+ and CD8+ T cells in the blood had expanded clonally by week 6 at 0.1 to 3.0 mg/kg. Antigens targeted by the expanded peripheral T cells were not determined.

Details on this clone: No antigen is known for it.

The repertoire was sequenced with immunoSEQ multiplex PCR; TCRdb's copy has only in-frame clones and lacks some. The repertoire has 66,000 or so clones, roughly 90% of them found once; the top ten carry roughly 21%. This sequence was found in an adult with an advanced solid tumor such as melanoma, head and neck, liver or kidney cancer. The material was CD4+ or CD8+ T cells sorted from blood, obtained in a trial of the OX40 agonist ivuxolimab.

The CDR3 spells CASSLGSRRTSGLGNIQYF. In DNA form, the CDR3 reads TGTGCCAGCAGTTTGGGTTCCCGCAGGACTAGCGGCCTTGGAAACATTCAGTACTTC. The chain employs TRBV28 and TRBJ2-4; TRBD2 agrees at 10 bases. V gave up 3 bases and J gave up 6 bases; unmatched junction bases: 17. The CDR3 totals 19 residues. Germline V gene lookup returns CDR1 MDHEN and CDR2 SYDVKM.